This TCR beta chain was sequenced during a study of T cells in Graves' hyperthyroidism and ophthalmopathy. Study at large: Before any treatment, at initial diagnosis, peripheral blood was collected. Study observations and caveats: Ophthalmopathy was model-predicted a median approximately six months pre-onset.

Template material for amplifying TCR beta CDR3 regions consisted of RNA transcripts. During a first-round RT-PCR of the TCR CDR3, the HTBI primer set was used. TCRdb ran MiXCR on the multiplex PCR reads and lists one entry per CDR3 protein. The data hold approximately 430,000 distinct CDR3 sequences, with 14% to 15% observed a single time. After removal of 5 bases from V and 3 bases from J, the junction contained 8 bases not matched to a gene. The CDR3 contains 16 residues. Germline V gene sequence: CDR1 WNHNN, CDR2 SYGVQD (reference sequence). To note about this clonotype: What it recognizes is unknown.

Material for sequencing was blood. This sequence originates from a man younger than 35 with Graves' ophthalmopathy. The J gene is TRBJ2-1, the V gene TRBV10-1; 9 nucleotides line up with TRBD2. The CDR3 protein is CASSRTSEQNYNEQFF. The CDR3 DNA sequence: TGCGCCAGCAGTCGGACTAGCGAGCAGAACTACAATGAGCAGTTCTTC.